The 12 T cell receptor beta chains below all came from one sample that was sequenced in a study of cytomegalovirus exposure and HLA in healthy donors. TCRdb keeps only in-frame clones here, not all; method: immunoSEQ multiplex PCR. The sample records about 82,000 clones, 85% to 95% being singletons. Input material: PBMCs. The receptors here all came from a man between 18 and 29 years old in good health and CMV-seronegative.

J is TRBJ1-1 and V is TRBV27; maybe TRBD1 (5 bases). The V and J ends lost 7 bases and 2 bases respectively, with 14 bases between them. The V gene's germline CDR1 is MNHEY and CDR2 SMNVEV (reference sequence). CDR3 length: 14 amino acids. CDR3 residues: CASTPGRVNTEAFF. DNA of the CDR3: TGTGCCAGCACTCCAGGGAGGGTAAACACTGAAGCTTTCTTT.

J is TRBJ2-2 and V is TRBV5-6; possibly TRBD1 for D (6 bases). The CDR3 runs 15 residues. Germline CDR1 SGHDT, CDR2 YYEEEE. V was trimmed by 4 bases and J by 9 bases, leaving 19 bases between them. In DNA, the CDR3 is TGTGCCAGCAGCCGTTGGAGGACAGAATCTTGGGAGCTGTTTTTT. Residues: CASSRWRTESWELFF.

This clone is a singleton in its sample. CDR3 nucleotides: TGTGCCAGCAGCCAAGTGTCCGAGGGGGCCGGGGAGCTGTTTTTT. Protein: CASSQVSEGAGELFF. V usage is TRBV14 and J usage is TRBJ2-2; maybe TRBD1 (6 bases). Trimming pared 1 base from V and 6 bases from J, leaving 12 bases between. This CDR3 spans 15 amino acids. Germline V gene sequence: CDR1 SGHDN, CDR2 FVKESK.

The chain uses TRBV10-3 and TRBJ2-7; 9 bases match TRBD1. The length of the CDR3 is 15 residues. J lost 5 bases, V lost 5 bases, and 10 bases had no gene match. Germline V gene data show CDR1 as ENHRY and CDR2 as SYGVKD. In DNA, the CDR3 is TGTGCCATCAGTCTCCCGGGACAGGGACTAAACGAGCAGTACTTC. Translation: CAISLPGQGLNEQYF.

V is TRBV6-4 and J is TRBJ2-3; TRBD2 aligns across 9 bases. This CDR3 is built from 15 residues. The J segment lost 2 bases and the V segment lost 3 bases, leaving 3 bases of the junction unmatched. The germline gives CDR1 MRHNA, CDR2 SNTAGT. The CDR3 nucleotides are TGTGCCAGCAGTGAGGTAGCGGGGGACACAGATACGCAGTATTTT. As protein: CASSEVAGDTDTQYF.

V and J are TRBV4-1 and TRBJ2-1; 7 positions match TRBD2. This CDR3 region has 17 residues. The ends lost 1 base at V and 9 bases at J; junction bases unmatched: 15. Germline V gene lookup returns CDR1 MGHRA and CDR2 YSYEKL. The CDR3 DNA reads as TGCGCCAGCAGCCAAGTGCCTTATGAGGGGAGGGCCTTTGAGCAGTTCTTC. This sequence encodes CASSQVPYEGRAFEQFF.

V usage is TRBV6-5 and J usage is TRBJ2-1; no clear D gene. Germline values: CDR1 MNHEY, CDR2 SVGAGI. The CDR3 spans 13 residues. The germline V and J ends were trimmed by 8 bases and 10 bases, with 18 bases remaining between them. In DNA form, the CDR3 reads TGTGCCAGCCAGTCGGGTGGAGTTGGAGAGCAGTTCTTC. Amino acid sequence: CASQSGGVGEQFF.

V and J are TRBV29-1 and TRBJ1-5; possible D gene TRBD1, 5 bases. V shed 4 bases and J shed 1 base, with 5 bases lying between them. The CDR3 sequence is 12 residues long. The V gene's germline CDR1 is SQVTM and CDR2 ANQGSEA. DNA of the CDR3: TGCAGCGTTGGGGGCAGCAATCAGCCCCAGCATTTT. Translating it yields CSVGGSNQPQHF.

This chain uses TRBV2 with TRBJ2-3; 10 bases line up with TRBD2. The CDR3 loop spans 12 amino acids. Trimming at V came to 5 bases and at J to 13 bases, leaving 6 bases not matched to a gene. Looked up from germline, CDR1 is SNHLY and CDR2 is FYNNEI. The CDR3 DNA follows: TGTGCCAGCAGTAGTACTAGCGGGATTAAGTATTTT. Protein: CASSSTSGIKYF.

This chain joins TRBV11-2 and TRBJ2-2; D is perhaps TRBD1 (6 bases). Germline lookup yields CDR1 SGHAT and CDR2 FQNNGV. With 5 bases removed from V and 9 bases from J, the gap between germline ends came to 19 bases. This CDR3 is built from 15 residues. In nucleotides, the CDR3 is TGTGCCAGCAGCCCCCCCCGAAGGGGGTACAGGGAGCTGTTTTTT. This encodes CASSPPRRGYRELFF.

This clone was seen more than once but under ten times. The V and J genes are TRBV5-1 and TRBJ1-2, with 11 bases that match TRBD1. The CDR3 consists of 14 residues. J was trimmed by 10 bases and V by 0 bases; bases with no gene match: 5. Per the germline V gene, CDR1 is SGHRS and CDR2 is YFSETQ. In DNA, the CDR3 is TGCGCCAGCAGCTTGGGAGGACAGGGGGCAGTCTACACCTTC. It translates to CASSLGGQGAVYTF.

The chain carries TRBV6-6 and TRBJ1-2, with a weak D call TRBD1 (5 bases). The length of the CDR3 is 13 residues. Trimming took off 2 bases at V and 8 bases at J, with 12 bases between the two ends. Germline loops: CDR1 MNHNY, CDR2 SVGAGI (reference sequence). CDR3 sequence (DNA): TGTGCCAGCAGTTACCCTAGGCGGGGGGGCTACACCTTC. Its translation is CASSYPRRGGYTF.